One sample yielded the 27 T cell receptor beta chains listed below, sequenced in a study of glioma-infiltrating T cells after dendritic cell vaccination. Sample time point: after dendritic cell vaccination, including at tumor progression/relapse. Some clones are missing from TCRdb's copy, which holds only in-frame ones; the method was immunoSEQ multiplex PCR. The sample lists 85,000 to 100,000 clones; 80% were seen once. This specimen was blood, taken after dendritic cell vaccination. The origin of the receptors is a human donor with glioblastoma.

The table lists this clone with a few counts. This chain's CDR3 is CASRDRGRVVYGYTF. The CDR3 region has the DNA TGTGCCAGTCGAGACAGGGGGCGCGTCGTCTATGGCTACACCTTC. This chain uses TRBV19 with TRBJ1-2; 10 bases agree with TRBD1. The CDR3 covers 15 residues. Losses at the gene ends were 8 bases for V and 4 bases for J; bases not matched to a gene: 10. The germline gives CDR1 LNHDA, CDR2 SQIVND (reference sequence).

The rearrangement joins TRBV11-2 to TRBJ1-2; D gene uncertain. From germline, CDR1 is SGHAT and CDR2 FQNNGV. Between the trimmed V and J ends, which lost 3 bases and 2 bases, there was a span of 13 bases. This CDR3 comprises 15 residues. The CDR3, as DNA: TGTGCCAGCAGCTTTATCGGAGGTTGGAACTATGGCTACACCTTC. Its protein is CASSFIGGWNYGYTF.

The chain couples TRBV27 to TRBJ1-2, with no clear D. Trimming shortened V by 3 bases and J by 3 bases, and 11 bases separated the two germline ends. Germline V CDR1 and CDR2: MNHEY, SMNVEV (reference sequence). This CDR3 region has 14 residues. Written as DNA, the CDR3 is TGTGCCAGCAGTTTGCGGAGGATGGACTATGGCTACACCTTC. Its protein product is CASSLRRMDYGYTF.

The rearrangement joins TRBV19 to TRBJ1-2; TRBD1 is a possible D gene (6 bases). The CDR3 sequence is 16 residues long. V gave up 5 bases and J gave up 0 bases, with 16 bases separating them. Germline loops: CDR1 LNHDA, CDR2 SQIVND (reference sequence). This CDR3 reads CASSRTALNANYGYTF. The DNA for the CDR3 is TGTGCCAGTAGTCGGACAGCCCTTAATGCTAACTATGGCTACACCTTC.

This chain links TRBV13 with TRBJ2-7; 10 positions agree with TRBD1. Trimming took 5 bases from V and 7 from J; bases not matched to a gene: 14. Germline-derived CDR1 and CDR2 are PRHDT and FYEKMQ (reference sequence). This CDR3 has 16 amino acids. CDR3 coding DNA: TGTGCCAGCAGCGAGAACCCCGGGACAGGGGTTGATGAGCAGTACTTC. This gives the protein CASSENPGTGVDEQYF.

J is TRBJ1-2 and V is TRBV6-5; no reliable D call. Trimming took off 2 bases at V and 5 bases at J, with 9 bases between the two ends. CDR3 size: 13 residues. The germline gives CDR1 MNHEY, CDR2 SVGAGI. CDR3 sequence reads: CASSYGNPYGYTF. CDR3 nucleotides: TGTGCCAGCAGTTACGGCAACCCATATGGCTACACCTTC.

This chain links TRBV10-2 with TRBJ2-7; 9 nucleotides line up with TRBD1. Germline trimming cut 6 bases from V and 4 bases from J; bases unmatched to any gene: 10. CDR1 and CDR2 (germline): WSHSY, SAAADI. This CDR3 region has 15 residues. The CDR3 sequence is CASRTTGTGLYEQYF. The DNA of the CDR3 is TGCGCCAGCAGAACCACCGGGACAGGGTTATACGAGCAGTACTTC.

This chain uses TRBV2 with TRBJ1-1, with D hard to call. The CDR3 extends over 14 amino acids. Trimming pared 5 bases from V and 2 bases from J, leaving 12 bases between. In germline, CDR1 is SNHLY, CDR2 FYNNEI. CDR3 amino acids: CASSPRGRNTEAFF. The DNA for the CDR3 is TGTGCCAGCAGTCCTCGAGGGAGAAACACTGAAGCTTTCTTT. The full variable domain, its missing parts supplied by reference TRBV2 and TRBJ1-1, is EPEVTQTPSHQVTQMGQEVILRCVPISNHLYFYWYRQILGQKVEFLVSFYNNEISEKSEIFDDQFSVERPDGSNFTLKIRSTKLEDSAMYFCASSPRGRNTEAFFGQGTRLTVV.

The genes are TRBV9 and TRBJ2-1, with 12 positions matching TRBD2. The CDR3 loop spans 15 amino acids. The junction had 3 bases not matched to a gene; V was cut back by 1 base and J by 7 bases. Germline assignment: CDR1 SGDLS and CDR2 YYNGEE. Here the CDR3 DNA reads TGTGCCAGCAGCGTACTAGCGGGAGGGGCTAATGAGCAGTTCTTC. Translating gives CASSVLAGGANEQFF.

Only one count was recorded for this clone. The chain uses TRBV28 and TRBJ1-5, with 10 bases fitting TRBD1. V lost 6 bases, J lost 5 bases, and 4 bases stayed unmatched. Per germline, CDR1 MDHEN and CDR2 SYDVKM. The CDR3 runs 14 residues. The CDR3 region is CASRSGQGDQPQHF. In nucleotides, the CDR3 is TGTGCCAGCAGAAGCGGACAGGGGGATCAGCCCCAGCATTTT.

The CDR3 DNA is TGTGCCAGCAGCTTCATGGTCAGGGGAACTGGAAACACCATATATTTT. Its translation: CASSFMVRGTGNTIYF. J is TRBJ1-3 and V is TRBV7-9; tentative D call: TRBD1 (6 bases). This CDR3 contains 16 residues. V lost 3 bases, J lost 2 bases, and 14 bases lay in between. The germline CDR1 and CDR2 sequences are SEHNR and FQNEAQ (reference sequence).

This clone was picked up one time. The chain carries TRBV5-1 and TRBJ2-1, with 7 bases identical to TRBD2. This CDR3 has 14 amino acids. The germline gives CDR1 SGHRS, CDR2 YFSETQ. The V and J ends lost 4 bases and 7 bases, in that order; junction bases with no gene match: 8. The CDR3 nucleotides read TGCGCCAGCAGCCCTACTAGCGTAGGAAATGAGCAGTTCTTC. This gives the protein CASSPTSVGNEQFF.

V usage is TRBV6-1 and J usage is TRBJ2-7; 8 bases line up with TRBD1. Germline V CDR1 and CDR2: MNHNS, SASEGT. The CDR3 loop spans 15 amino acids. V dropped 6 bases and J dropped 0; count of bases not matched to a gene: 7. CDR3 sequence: CASRGLDRASYEQYF. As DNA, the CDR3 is TGTGCCAGCAGGGGGTTGGACAGGGCCTCCTACGAGCAGTACTTC.

The CDR3 DNA follows: TGTGCCAGCAGTTTCCAGGGGGAGAGCAATCAGCCCCAGCATTTT. Amino acids: CASSFQGESNQPQHF. The chain joins TRBV27 to TRBJ1-5; 7 bases match TRBD1. After removal of 3 bases from V and 1 base from J, the junction contained 3 bases not matched to a gene. Germline CDR1 MNHEY, CDR2 SMNVEV (reference sequence). The CDR3 spans 15 residues.

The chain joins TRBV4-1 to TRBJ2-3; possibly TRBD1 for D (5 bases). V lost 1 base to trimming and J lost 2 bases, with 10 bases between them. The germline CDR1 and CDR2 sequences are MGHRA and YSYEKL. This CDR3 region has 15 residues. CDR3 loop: CASSQGVGVTDTQYF. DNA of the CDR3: TGCGCCAGCAGCCAAGGTGTAGGGGTCACAGATACGCAGTATTTT.

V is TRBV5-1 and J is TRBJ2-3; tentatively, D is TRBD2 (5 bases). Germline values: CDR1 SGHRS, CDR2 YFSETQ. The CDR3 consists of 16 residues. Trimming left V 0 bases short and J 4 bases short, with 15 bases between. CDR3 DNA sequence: TGCGCCAGCAGCTTGGCAGCGCCCGGAGGTGCAGATACGCAGTATTTT. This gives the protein CASSLAAPGGADTQYF. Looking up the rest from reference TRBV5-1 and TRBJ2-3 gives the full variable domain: KAGVTQTPRYLIKTRGQQVTLSCSPISGHRSVSWYQQTPGQGLQFLFEYFSETQRNKGNFPGRFSGRQFSNSRSEMNVSTLELGDSALYLCASSLAAPGGADTQYFGPGTRLTVL.

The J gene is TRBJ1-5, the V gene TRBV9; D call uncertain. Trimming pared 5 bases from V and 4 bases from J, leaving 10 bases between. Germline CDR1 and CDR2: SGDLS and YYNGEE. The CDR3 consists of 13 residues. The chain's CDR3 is CASSRGLNQPQHF. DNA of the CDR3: TGTGCCAGCAGTAGAGGGTTAAATCAGCCCCAGCATTTT.

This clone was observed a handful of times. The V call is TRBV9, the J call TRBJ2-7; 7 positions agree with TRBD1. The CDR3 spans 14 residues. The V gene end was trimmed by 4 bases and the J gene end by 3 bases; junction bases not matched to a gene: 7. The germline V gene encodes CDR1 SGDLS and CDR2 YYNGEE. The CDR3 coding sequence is TGTGCCAGCAGCAGGGGACAGTTGAACTACGAGCAGTACTTC. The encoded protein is CASSRGQLNYEQYF.

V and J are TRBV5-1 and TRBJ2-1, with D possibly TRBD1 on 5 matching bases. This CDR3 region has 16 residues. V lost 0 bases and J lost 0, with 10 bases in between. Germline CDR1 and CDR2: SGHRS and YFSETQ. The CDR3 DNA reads TGCGCCAGCAGCTTGGACGGACACCTCTCCTACAATGAGCAGTTCTTC. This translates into CASSLDGHLSYNEQFF.

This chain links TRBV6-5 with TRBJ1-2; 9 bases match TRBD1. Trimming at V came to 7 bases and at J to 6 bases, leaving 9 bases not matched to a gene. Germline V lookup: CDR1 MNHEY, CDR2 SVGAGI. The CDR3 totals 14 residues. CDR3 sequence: CASKQGAGSNGYTF. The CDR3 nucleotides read TGTGCCAGCAAACAGGGGGCAGGTAGTAATGGCTACACCTTC.

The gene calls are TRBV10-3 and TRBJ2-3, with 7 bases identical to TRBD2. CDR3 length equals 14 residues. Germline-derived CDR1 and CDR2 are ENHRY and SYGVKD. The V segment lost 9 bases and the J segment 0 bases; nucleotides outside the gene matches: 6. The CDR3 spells CAMQSGVSTDTQYF. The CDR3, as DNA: TGTGCCATGCAAAGCGGGGTTAGCACAGATACGCAGTATTTT.

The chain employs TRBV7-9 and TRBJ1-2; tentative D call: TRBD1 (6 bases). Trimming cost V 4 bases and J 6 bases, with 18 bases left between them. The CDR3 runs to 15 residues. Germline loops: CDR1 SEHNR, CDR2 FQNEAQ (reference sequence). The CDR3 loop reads CASSYSAGGLDGYTF. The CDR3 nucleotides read TGTGCCAGCAGCTACTCCGCGGGGGGCTTAGATGGCTACACCTTC.

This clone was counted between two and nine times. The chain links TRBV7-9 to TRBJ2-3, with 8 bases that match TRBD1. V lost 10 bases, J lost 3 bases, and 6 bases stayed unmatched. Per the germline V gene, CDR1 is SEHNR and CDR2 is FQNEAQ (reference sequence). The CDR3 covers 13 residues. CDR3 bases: TGTGCCACCGGGACAGGCCCGACAGATACGCAGTATTTT. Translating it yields CATGTGPTDTQYF.

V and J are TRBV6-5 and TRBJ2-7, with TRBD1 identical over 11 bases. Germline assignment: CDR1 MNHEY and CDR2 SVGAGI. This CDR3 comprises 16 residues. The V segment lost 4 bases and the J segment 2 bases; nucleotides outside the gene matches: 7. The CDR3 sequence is CASSLDRGPPPYEQYF. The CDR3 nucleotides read TGTGCCAGCAGTTTGGACAGGGGGCCCCCGCCCTACGAGCAGTACTTC.

The CDR3 coding sequence is TGTGCCAGCAGTGAATTGGCAGCGGGAGAGTTCCCAGATACGCAGTATTTT. As protein: CASSELAAGEFPDTQYF. The genes are TRBV2 and TRBJ2-3, with 8 bases lining up with TRBD2. This CDR3 spans 17 amino acids. From germline, CDR1 is SNHLY and CDR2 FYNNEI. Trimming cost V 2 bases and J 4 bases; bases outside gene matches: 11.

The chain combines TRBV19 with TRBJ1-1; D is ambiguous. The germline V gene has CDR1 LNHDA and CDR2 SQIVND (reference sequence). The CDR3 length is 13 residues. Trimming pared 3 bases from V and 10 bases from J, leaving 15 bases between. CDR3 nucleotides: TGTGCCAGTAGTATTTCGGGGTCGCAAAGAGCTTTCTTT. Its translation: CASSISGSQRAFF.

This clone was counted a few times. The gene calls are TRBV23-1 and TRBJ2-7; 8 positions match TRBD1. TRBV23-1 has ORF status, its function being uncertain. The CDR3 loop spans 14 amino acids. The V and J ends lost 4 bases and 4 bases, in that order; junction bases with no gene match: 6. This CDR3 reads CASSRQGNFYEQYF. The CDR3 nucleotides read TGCGCCAGCAGTCGACAGGGGAATTTTTACGAGCAGTACTTC.